A single T cell receptor (beta chain) is shown here with its context. There are 12 residues in the CDR3. Trimming removed 5 bases at V and 8 bases at J, with 12 bases between. The data were obtained in a study of blood T cell repertoires in COVID-19. Per the authors' pipeline: Counts of nucleated cells, estimated from reference gene primer amplification, were obtained. Produced via immunoSEQ multiplex PCR; TCRdb's table is partial and in-frame only. The V and J calls and clone size come from that table; D and trimming were worked out from the DNA. The sample includes under 200,000 clones, roughly 84% of them seen just once.

This sequence joins TRBV12-3 or TRBV12-4 and TRBJ1-2; D is uncertain. Sequenced input: peripheral blood. The source is a man aged 18 to 35 with active or convalescent COVID-19. CDR3 sequence reads: CASSLEAGGYTF. CDR3 bases: TGTGCCAGCAGTCTCGAGGCGGGAGGCTACACCTTC.